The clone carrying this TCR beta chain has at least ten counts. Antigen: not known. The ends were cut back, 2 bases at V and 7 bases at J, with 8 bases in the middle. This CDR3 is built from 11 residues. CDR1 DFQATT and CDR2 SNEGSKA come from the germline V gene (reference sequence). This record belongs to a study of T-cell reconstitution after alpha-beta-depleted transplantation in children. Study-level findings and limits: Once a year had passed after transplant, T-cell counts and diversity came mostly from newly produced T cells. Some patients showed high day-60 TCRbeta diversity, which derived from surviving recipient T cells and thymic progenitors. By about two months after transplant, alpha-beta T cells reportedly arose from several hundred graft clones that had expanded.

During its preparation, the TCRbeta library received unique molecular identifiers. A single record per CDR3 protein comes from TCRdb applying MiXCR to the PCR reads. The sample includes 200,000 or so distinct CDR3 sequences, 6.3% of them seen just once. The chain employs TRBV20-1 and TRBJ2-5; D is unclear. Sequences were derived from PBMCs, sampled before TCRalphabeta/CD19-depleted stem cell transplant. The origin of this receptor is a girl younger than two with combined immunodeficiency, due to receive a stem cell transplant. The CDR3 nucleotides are TGCAGTGCTAGAATGGGTTGGACCCAGTACTTC. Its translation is CSARMGWTQYF.